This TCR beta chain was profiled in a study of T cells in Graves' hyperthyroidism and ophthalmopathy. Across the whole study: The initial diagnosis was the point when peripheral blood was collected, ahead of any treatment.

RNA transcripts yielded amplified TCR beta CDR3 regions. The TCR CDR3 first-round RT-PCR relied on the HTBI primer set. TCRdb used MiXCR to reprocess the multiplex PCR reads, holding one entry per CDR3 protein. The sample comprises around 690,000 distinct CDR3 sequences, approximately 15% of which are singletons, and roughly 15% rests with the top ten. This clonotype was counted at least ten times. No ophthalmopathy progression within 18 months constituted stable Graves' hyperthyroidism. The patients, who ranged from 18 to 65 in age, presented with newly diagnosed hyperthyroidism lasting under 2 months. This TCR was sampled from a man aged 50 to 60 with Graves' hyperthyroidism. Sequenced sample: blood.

Here the CDR3 reads CASSFLASGRFFDEQYF. The CDR3 DNA sequence: TGTGCCAGCAGTTTTCTGGCTAGCGGGAGGTTTTTTGACGAGCAGTACTTC. The chain is built from TRBV27 and TRBJ2-7; 11 nucleotides align to TRBD2. Looked up from germline, CDR1 is MNHEY and CDR2 is SMNVEV (reference sequence). The V and J ends lost 3 bases and 5 bases, in that order; junction bases with no gene match: 12. CDR3 length: 17 amino acids.